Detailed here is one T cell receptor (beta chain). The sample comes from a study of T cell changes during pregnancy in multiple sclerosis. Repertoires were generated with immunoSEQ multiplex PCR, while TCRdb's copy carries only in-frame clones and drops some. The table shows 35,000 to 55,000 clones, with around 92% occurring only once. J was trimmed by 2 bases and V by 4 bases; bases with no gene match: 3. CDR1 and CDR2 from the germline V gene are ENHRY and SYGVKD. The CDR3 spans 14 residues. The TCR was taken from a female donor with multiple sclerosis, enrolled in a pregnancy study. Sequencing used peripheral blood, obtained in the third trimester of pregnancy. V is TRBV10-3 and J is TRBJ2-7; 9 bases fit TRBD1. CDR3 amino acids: CAISVGQGTYEQYF. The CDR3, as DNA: TGTGCCATCAGTGTGGGACAGGGTACCTACGAGCAGTACTTC.